This is a list of T cell receptor beta chains from one sample in a study of CD4 T cells in relation to SARS-CoV-2 and coronaviruses. No antigen has been assigned to these receptors. Repertoires were generated with immunoSEQ multiplex PCR, while TCRdb's copy carries only in-frame clones and drops some. Seen here are 15,000 to 17,000 clones, roughly four fifths observed once, and the top ten hold around 30%. The specimen sequenced was CD4+ T cells from PBMCs, cultured in vitro. The receptors stem from a human donor in good health. The CDR3 runs from the conserved cysteine through the conserved F or W. Fields, in order: clone size, V gene, D gene, J gene, CDR3 protein, CDR3 DNA. The D gene is left open where the match is weak. Size is omitted from some rows. Given values are once, few, many or a class for expanded clones.

size: NA; V: TRBV3-1/TRBV3-2; D: NA; J: TRBJ2-3; CDR3: CASSQRRTPDGDTQYF; DNA: TGTGCCAGCAGCCAAAGAAGGACCCCAGACGGGGATACGCAGTATTTT
size: NA; V: TRBV5-1; D: TRBD2; J: TRBJ2-2; CDR3: CASSLEPSGLTNTGELFF; DNA: TGCGCCAGCAGCTTGGAGCCTAGCGGGTTGACGAACACCGGGGAGCTGTTTTTT
size: NA; V: TRBV6-1; D: NA; J: TRBJ2-7; CDR3: CASSEPGTYEQYF; DNA: TGTGCCAGCAGTGAACCTGGGACCTACGAGCAGTACTTC
size: NA; V: TRBV20-1; D: TRBD2; J: TRBJ2-1; CDR3: CSASPLAGRNEQFF; DNA: TGCAGTGCTAGTCCCCTAGCGGGACGCAATGAGCAGTTCTTC
size: NA; V: TRBV19; D: TRBD1; J: TRBJ1-1; CDR3: CASTYDRDAEAFF; DNA: TGTGCCAGTACCTATGACAGGGACGCTGAAGCTTTCTTT
size: NA; V: TRBV27; D: NA; J: TRBJ2-3; CDR3: CASSPRVLGADTQYF; DNA: TGTGCCAGCAGTCCCCGGGTATTGGGGGCGGATACGCAGTATTTT
size: NA; V: TRBV5-1; D: NA; J: TRBJ2-3; CDR3: CASSLTWAGRTDTQYF; DNA: TGCGCCAGCAGCCTCACTTGGGCAGGGCGCACAGATACGCAGTATTTT
size: NA; V: TRBV5-1; D: NA; J: TRBJ1-1; CDR3: CASNGDRPGAEAFF; DNA: TGCGCCAGCAACGGCGACAGGCCGGGCGCTGAAGCTTTCTTT
size: NA; V: TRBV2; D: TRBD2; J: TRBJ2-7; CDR3: CASRDLAGGYSSSYEQYF; DNA: TGTGCCAGCAGGGACCTAGCGGGAGGCTACTCGAGCTCCTACGAGCAGTACTTC
size: NA; V: TRBV27; D: NA; J: TRBJ2-7; CDR3: CASSLGTPYEQYF; DNA: TGTGCCAGCAGTTTAGGTACTCCCTACGAGCAGTACTTC
size: NA; V: TRBV6-6; D: NA; J: TRBJ2-3; CDR3: CASSYQKVLAWQYF; DNA: TGTGCCAGCAGTTACCAAAAGGTTCTAGCGTGGCAGTATTTT
size: NA; V: TRBV2; D: NA; J: TRBJ2-6; CDR3: CASSELRADGANVLTF; DNA: TGTGCCAGCAGTGAACTCAGGGCTGATGGGGCCAACGTCCTGACTTTC
size: few; V: TRBV20-1; D: NA; J: TRBJ2-1; CDR3: CSASLQGGLGGNEQFF; DNA: TGCAGTGCTAGTTTGCAGGGAGGCCTAGGTGGCAATGAGCAGTTCTTC
size: NA; V: TRBV7-2; D: NA; J: TRBJ2-5; CDR3: CASSSNGGTETQYF; DNA: TGTGCCAGCAGCTCCAATGGCGGGACAGAGACCCAGTACTTC
size: NA; V: TRBV2; D: TRBD2; J: TRBJ2-7; CDR3: CASKRLAGGSSYEQYF; DNA: TGTGCCAGCAAGCGGCTAGCGGGAGGGAGCTCCTACGAGCAGTACTTC
size: NA; V: TRBV19; D: NA; J: TRBJ2-1; CDR3: CASSILTRGSYNEQFF; DNA: TGTGCCAGTAGTATACTTACACGGGGCTCCTACAATGAGCAGTTCTTC
size: NA; V: TRBV7-9; D: NA; J: TRBJ2-1; CDR3: CASSRPIFRGQYEQFF; DNA: TGTGCCAGCAGCCGGCCAATCTTCAGGGGTCAGTATGAGCAGTTCTTC
size: NA; V: TRBV18; D: TRBD2; J: TRBJ2-7; CDR3: CASSPGGELEQYF; DNA: TGTGCCAGCTCACCGGGAGGGGAACTCGAGCAGTACTTC
size: NA; V: TRBV6-5; D: NA; J: TRBJ2-2; CDR3: CASSNRPNTGELFF; DNA: TGTGCCAGCAGTAACCGACCGAACACCGGGGAGCTGTTTTTT
size: NA; V: TRBV15; D: TRBD2; J: TRBJ2-1; CDR3: CATSRDPLAGNEQFF; DNA: TGTGCCACCAGCAGAGATCCTCTAGCGGGTAATGAGCAGTTCTTC
size: NA; V: TRBV7-2; D: NA; J: TRBJ2-5; CDR3: CASSLRGQETQYF; DNA: TGTGCCAGCAGCTTAAGGGGCCAAGAGACCCAGTACTTC
size: NA; V: TRBV2; D: TRBD1; J: TRBJ2-7; CDR3: CASSGWTGPGDEQYF; DNA: TGTGCCAGCAGTGGTTGGACAGGTCCTGGGGACGAGCAGTACTTC
size: NA; V: TRBV30; D: NA; J: TRBJ2-1; CDR3: CAWSVGANPEQFF; DNA: TGTGCCTGGAGTGTAGGTGCTAACCCGGAGCAGTTCTTC
size: NA; V: TRBV7-8; D: TRBD2; J: TRBJ2-1; CDR3: CASSLPRTSGYRGDYNEQFF; DNA: TGTGCCAGCAGCCTACCTCGGACTAGCGGTTACAGGGGGGACTACAATGAGCAGTTCTTC
size: medium-sized; V: TRBV7-9; D: NA; J: TRBJ1-1; CDR3: CASSLGGSTEAFF; DNA: TGTGCCAGCAGCTTGGGGGGATCCACTGAAGCTTTCTTT
size: once; V: TRBV5-6; D: NA; J: TRBJ1-3; CDR3: CASSWRRPGNTIYF; DNA: TGTGCCAGCAGCTGGCGTAGACCGGGGAACACCATATATTTT
size: few; V: TRBV30; D: TRBD1; J: TRBJ1-1; CDR3: CAWANQGEAFF; DNA: TGTGCCTGGGCGAATCAGGGGGAGGCTTTCTTT
size: NA; V: TRBV5-1; D: TRBD2; J: TRBJ2-3; CDR3: CASSLEAGGPGGPDTQYF; DNA: TGCGCCAGCAGCTTGGAGGCGGGAGGGCCGGGTGGACCGGATACGCAGTATTTT
size: NA; V: TRBV13; D: TRBD1; J: TRBJ1-1; CDR3: CASSYRGPFEAFF; DNA: TGTGCCAGCAGCTACAGGGGGCCTTTCGAAGCTTTCTTT
size: NA; V: TRBV7-8; D: NA; J: TRBJ2-3; CDR3: CASSLFYGGDTQYF; DNA: TGTGCCAGCAGCTTATTCTACGGCGGCGATACGCAGTATTTT
size: NA; V: TRBV5-1; D: NA; J: TRBJ2-5; CDR3: CASVKDNQETQYF; DNA: TGCGCCTCTGTTAAGGACAACCAAGAGACCCAGTACTTC
size: NA; V: TRBV30; D: NA; J: TRBJ2-2; CDR3: CAWKGPNTGELFF; DNA: TGTGCCTGGAAGGGACCGAACACCGGGGAGCTGTTTTTT
size: once; V: TRBV24-1; D: NA; J: TRBJ1-2; CDR3: CATSDSGYGYTF; DNA: TGTGCCACCAGTGATTCCGGCTATGGCTACACCTTC
size: hyperexpanded; V: TRBV11-2; D: NA; J: TRBJ2-7; CDR3: CASRKLSTYEQYF; DNA: TGTGCCAGCCGTAAGCTTTCCACCTACGAGCAGTACTTC
size: NA; V: TRBV15; D: NA; J: TRBJ2-1; CDR3: CATSRDPHREQFF; DNA: TGTGCCACCAGCAGAGATCCCCACCGTGAGCAGTTCTTC
size: NA; V: TRBV6-1; D: TRBD1; J: TRBJ2-1; CDR3: CASSEAQGQGGGEQFF; DNA: TGTGCCAGCAGTGAAGCACAGGGACAGGGAGGGGGTGAGCAGTTCTTC
size: NA; V: TRBV19; D: NA; J: TRBJ2-5; CDR3: CASSTQALQETQYF; DNA: TGTGCCAGTAGTACCCAGGCGCTGCAAGAGACCCAGTACTTC
size: NA; V: TRBV19; D: NA; J: TRBJ2-4; CDR3: CASRPGGRGTNIQYF; DNA: TGTGCCAGTAGGCCCGGTGGAAGGGGGACAAACATTCAGTACTTC
size: NA; V: TRBV21-1; D: NA; J: TRBJ2-7; CDR3: CASSKALGNTAEQYF; DNA: TGTGCCAGCAGCAAAGCGCTTGGAAACACCGCCGAGCAGTACTTC
size: NA; V: TRBV19; D: NA; J: TRBJ1-2; CDR3: CASSIGEGRFGYTF; DNA: TGTGCCAGTAGTATAGGAGAGGGCAGGTTTGGCTACACCTTC
size: NA; V: TRBV30; D: TRBD2; J: TRBJ2-3; CDR3: CAWSRVAGVTDTQYF; DNA: TGTGCCTGGAGTAGGGTCGCGGGAGTCACAGATACGCAGTATTTT
size: NA; V: TRBV12-3/TRBV12-4; D: NA; J: TRBJ1-1; CDR3: CASSFGDTEAFF; DNA: TGTGCCAGCAGTTTCGGGGACACTGAAGCTTTCTTT
size: NA; V: TRBV19; D: TRBD1; J: TRBJ2-2; CDR3: CASQPGQFTGELFF; DNA: TGTGCCAGTCAACCGGGACAGTTCACCGGGGAGCTGTTTTTT
size: NA; V: TRBV19; D: TRBD2; J: TRBJ2-3; CDR3: CASSPELAGDTDTQYF; DNA: TGTGCCAGTAGCCCTGAGCTAGCGGGGGACACAGATACGCAGTATTTT
size: NA; V: TRBV18; D: TRBD1; J: TRBJ1-4; CDR3: CASSPSAGTGLQTNEKLFF; DNA: TGTGCCAGCTCACCGAGCGCCGGGACAGGGTTACAGACTAATGAAAAACTGTTTTTT
size: NA; V: TRBV10-1; D: NA; J: TRBJ1-1; CDR3: CASRGYRDTEAFF; DNA: TGCGCCAGCAGGGGCTACAGGGACACTGAAGCTTTCTTT
size: few; V: TRBV3-1/TRBV3-2; D: TRBD1; J: TRBJ2-7; CDR3: CASSQNRGSGEQYF; DNA: TGTGCCAGCAGCCAGAACAGGGGATCGGGCGAGCAGTACTTC
size: NA; V: TRBV28; D: NA; J: TRBJ2-7; CDR3: CASSLPLASLYEQYF; DNA: TGTGCCAGCAGTTTACCCCTCGCTAGCCTCTACGAGCAGTACTTC
size: once; V: TRBV28; D: TRBD1; J: TRBJ1-5; CDR3: CASTPGTAINQPQHF; DNA: TGTGCCAGCACCCCCGGGACAGCCATTAATCAGCCCCAGCATTTT
size: NA; V: TRBV24-1; D: NA; J: TRBJ2-3; CDR3: CATSDHRTTAGTDTQYF; DNA: TGTGCCACCAGTGATCACCGGACTACCGCGGGCACAGATACGCAGTATTTT
size: NA; V: TRBV5-5; D: TRBD1; J: TRBJ1-6; CDR3: CASSSRTGDNSPLHF; DNA: TGTGCCAGCAGCTCCCGGACAGGGGATAATTCACCCCTCCACTTT
size: NA; V: TRBV2; D: NA; J: TRBJ2-3; CDR3: CASSESDTQYF; DNA: TGTGCCAGCAGTGAATCGGATACGCAGTATTTT
size: NA; V: TRBV3-1/TRBV3-2; D: TRBD2; J: TRBJ2-7; CDR3: CASRLSGGSYEQYF; DNA: TGTGCCAGCAGACTTTCGGGGGGTTCCTACGAGCAGTACTTC
size: NA; V: TRBV6-4; D: TRBD1; J: TRBJ1-2; CDR3: CASRPGGGYGYTF; DNA: TGTGCCAGCAGACCAGGGGGCGGCTATGGCTACACCTTC
size: NA; V: TRBV2; D: NA; J: TRBJ1-1; CDR3: CASHLRVGTEAFF; DNA: TGTGCCAGTCACCTCAGGGTAGGGACTGAAGCTTTCTTT
size: NA; V: TRBV25-1; D: NA; J: TRBJ2-4; CDR3: CASSEFGGKENIQYF; DNA: TGTGCCAGCAGTGAATTCGGCGGGAAGGAAAACATTCAGTACTTC
size: NA; V: TRBV24-1; D: NA; J: TRBJ1-2; CDR3: CATSDFRGYGYTF; DNA: TGTGCCACCAGTGATTTTCGGGGTTACGGCTACACCTTC
size: NA; V: TRBV3-1/TRBV3-2; D: NA; J: TRBJ1-6; CDR3: CASRLGGIGLPASPLHF; DNA: TGTGCCAGCAGACTGGGAGGCATAGGCCTCCCTGCTTCACCCCTCCACTTT
size: NA; V: TRBV9; D: TRBD1; J: TRBJ1-1; CDR3: CASSWTGGSNTEAFF; DNA: TGTGCCAGCAGCTGGACAGGGGGATCGAACACTGAAGCTTTCTTT